Listed here is a single T cell receptor beta chain. Per germline, CDR1 MDHEN and CDR2 SYDVKM. The V and J ends lost 3 bases and 2 bases respectively, with 11 bases between them. The CDR3 length is 15 residues. The data were obtained in a study of blood T cells in healthy people across ages. A second about 6 to 11 cycle PCR used barcoded and J-beta primers. Each single sample gave us at least 2.5 million CDR3-containing paired-end reads. MiXCR was run by TCRdb on the 5' RACE reads, yielding one entry per CDR3 protein. The table includes about 780,000 distinct CDR3 sequences, roughly 46% detected once. The specimen sequenced was blood. The origin of this receptor is a man of 80 years or more in good health. V and J are TRBV28 and TRBJ1-5; the D is unclear. The CDR3 DNA reads TGTGCCAGCAGTTTTCACAACGGTGGCAATCAGCCCCAGCATTTT. Translation: CASSFHNGGNQPQHF.